Below, 28 T cell receptor beta chains from the same sample are listed, as sequenced in a study of T cell repertoires in cytomegalovirus infection. TCRdb used MiXCR to reprocess the reads, holding one entry per CDR3 protein. The repertoire consists of fewer than 350,000 distinct CDR3 sequences, with more than 8% occurring once and the leading ten covering over 3.5%. Sequences were obtained from PBMCs. These receptors came from a human donor in good health (CMV status not recorded). Some clones in this sample may be carry-over from other donors' samples.

The chain carries TRBV7-2 and TRBJ1-5; maybe TRBD1 (5 bases). V gave up 5 bases and J gave up 7 bases, with 12 bases separating them. The CDR3 loop spans 13 amino acids. Germline values: CDR1 SGHTA, CDR2 FQGNSA. CDR3 sequence: CASSQARGQPQHF. CDR3 coding DNA: TGTGCCAGCAGCCAGGCCCGGGGCCAGCCCCAGCATTTT.

This clonotype has a count of ten or more. This chain links TRBV7-2 with TRBJ2-2; no firm D call. CDR1 is SGHTA and CDR2 is FQGNSA in the germline V gene. V was trimmed by 5 bases and J by 7 bases, leaving 11 bases between them. There are 13 residues in the CDR3. The CDR3 is CASSLHKIGELFF. For the CDR3, the DNA is TGTGCCAGCAGCCTTCACAAGATCGGGGAGCTGTTTTTT. Looking up the rest from reference TRBV7-2 and TRBJ2-2 gives the full variable domain: GAGVSQSPSNKVTEKGKDVELRCDPISGHTALYWYRQSLGQGLEFLIYFQGNSAPDKSGLPSDRFSAERTGGSVSTLTIQRTQQEDSAVYLCASSLHKIGELFFGEGSRLTVL.

V usage is TRBV19 and J usage is TRBJ1-1; possible D gene TRBD1, 5 bases. The germline V gene has CDR1 LNHDA and CDR2 SQIVND (reference sequence). This CDR3 is 13 amino acids long. Trimming cost V 3 bases and J 4 bases, with 9 bases left between them. CDR3 DNA: TGTGCCAGTAGTATCAGGGTTGCCACTGAAGCTTTCTTT. Translating gives CASSIRVATEAFF.

Ten or more counts support this clonotype. The chain uses TRBV11-2 and TRBJ2-1; 12 bases map to TRBD2. Germline trimming cut 0 bases from V and 8 bases from J; bases unmatched to any gene: 14. The germline V gene has CDR1 SGHAT and CDR2 FQNNGV. CDR3 length equals 19 residues. The chain's CDR3 is CASSLDGIGLAGWEDEQFF. CDR3 nucleotides: TGTGCCAGCAGCTTAGATGGCATCGGACTAGCGGGATGGGAGGATGAGCAGTTCTTC.

The chain carries TRBV19 and TRBJ2-7, with unresolved D. The germline V gene encodes CDR1 LNHDA and CDR2 SQIVND (reference sequence). The CDR3 consists of 14 residues. With 6 bases removed from V and 5 bases from J, the gap between germline ends came to 17 bases. The CDR3 DNA reads TGTGCCAGTAGAACCTCGAAGGGCCGTGACGAGCAGTACTTC. It codes for CASRTSKGRDEQYF. The complete variable domain, with remaining parts taken from reference TRBV19 and TRBJ2-7, reads DGGITQSPKYLFRKEGQNVTLSCEQNLNHDAMYWYRQDPGQGLRLIYYSQIVNDFQKGDIAEGYSVSREKKESFPLTVTSAQKNPTAFYLCASRTSKGRDEQYFGPGTRLTVT.

The chain joins TRBV24-1 to TRBJ2-2; no clear D. CDR3 size: 10 residues. V gave up 4 bases and J gave up 9 bases, with 2 bases separating them. Germline CDR1 is KGHDR and CDR2 is SFDVKD. CDR3 region: CATSDRELFF. The CDR3, as DNA: TGTGCCACCAGTGACCGGGAGCTGTTTTTT.

This clonotype appeared many times. The gene calls are TRBV29-1 and TRBJ2-4; no definite D call. The CDR3 length is 13 residues. Germline V gene lookup returns CDR1 SQVTM and CDR2 ANQGSEA. The V gene lost 2 bases and the J gene lost 0 bases, with 5 bases spanning the gap. CDR3: CSVESLAKNIQYF. The DNA of the CDR3 is TGCAGCGTTGAAAGCTTAGCCAAAAACATTCAGTACTTC.

The chain couples TRBV11-3 to TRBJ2-1; 10 bases align to TRBD2. The V segment lost 4 bases and the J segment 7 bases; nucleotides outside the gene matches: 7. Germline lookup yields CDR1 SGHNT and CDR2 YENEEA. The CDR3 runs to 15 residues. The DNA for the CDR3 is TGTGCCAGCAGCTCCTCTAGCGGGAGTTTGAATGAGCAGTTCTTC. Protein sequence: CASSSSSGSLNEQFF.

This clonotype was seen at least ten times. The chain uses TRBV7-2 and TRBJ1-1; D unclear. Germline CDR1 and CDR2: SGHTA and FQGNSA. Trimming removed 5 bases from V and 6 bases from J, with 13 bases in between. The CDR3 is 13 residues long. The CDR3 region has the DNA TGTGCCAGCAGCGTGCGGTACGGGGCTGAAGCTTTCTTT. It codes for CASSVRYGAEAFF. Full variable domain (outside the CDR3, taken from reference TRBV7-2 and TRBJ1-1): GAGVSQSPSNKVTEKGKDVELRCDPISGHTALYWYRQSLGQGLEFLIYFQGNSAPDKSGLPSDRFSAERTGGSVSTLTIQRTQQEDSAVYLCASSVRYGAEAFFGQGTRLTVV.

This clonotype turned up a few times. The chain carries TRBV6-1 and TRBJ2-1, with 8 bases aligning to TRBD1. In germline, CDR1 is MNHNS, CDR2 SASEGT. Trimming cost V 7 bases and J 8 bases; bases outside gene matches: 10. The length of the CDR3 is 14 residues. The CDR3 nucleotides read TGTGCCAGCACCGGACAGGGTGTAGGTCATGAGCAGTTCTTC. This codes for CASTGQGVGHEQFF.

The gene calls are TRBV6-6 and TRBJ1-2; the D gene is possibly TRBD1 (5 bases). CDR1 MNHNY and CDR2 SVGAGI come from the germline V gene (reference sequence). This CDR3 has 14 residues. The V gene lost 2 bases and the J gene lost 2 bases, with 9 bases spanning the gap. CDR3 DNA sequence: TGTGCCAGCAGTTACGGGGAGGGGAACTATGGCTACACCTTC. The encoded protein is CASSYGEGNYGYTF.

This clonotype was seen repeatedly, ten times or more. V usage is TRBV7-2 and J usage is TRBJ2-2; 8 positions agree with TRBD2. This CDR3 region has 15 residues. V lost 7 bases and J lost 0; bases outside the gene matches: 4. Germline lookup yields CDR1 SGHTA and CDR2 FQGNSA. CDR3 DNA sequence: TGTGCCAGCACCAGACTAGCGTCGAACACCGGGGAGCTGTTTTTT. Its translation: CASTRLASNTGELFF.

The V gene is TRBV12-3 or TRBV12-4, the J gene TRBJ1-1; D gene uncertain. The CDR3 consists of 14 residues. V lost 1 base, J lost 1 base, and 7 bases lay in between. Here the CDR3 DNA reads TGTGCCAGCAGTTTAGTTCTGGGGAACACTGAAGCTTTCTTT. This encodes CASSLVLGNTEAFF.

The DNA for the CDR3 is TGTGCCAGCAGACACAGGGACCCAACCGGGGAGCTGTTTTTT. It specifies CASRHRDPTGELFF. V and J are TRBV12-3 or TRBV12-4 and TRBJ2-2; D might be TRBD1 (6 bases). This CDR3 is 14 amino acids long. V was cut by 6 bases and J by 5 bases, with 13 bases left in between.

This clonotype was picked up many times. The J gene is TRBJ2-1, the V gene TRBV6-1, with a tentative D call TRBD2 (6 bases). The germline V and J ends were trimmed by 6 bases and 0 bases, with 18 bases remaining between them. There are 17 residues in the CDR3. The germline V gene has CDR1 MNHNS and CDR2 SASEGT. For the CDR3, the DNA is TGTGCCAGCAGCTTGGGAGGACTTTCGAGCTCCTACAATGAGCAGTTCTTC. Translation: CASSLGGLSSSYNEQFF.

This clonotype has ten or more counts. The gene calls are TRBV28 and TRBJ2-1; 7 bases line up with TRBD2. Germline assignment: CDR1 MDHEN and CDR2 SYDVKM. This CDR3 spans 15 amino acids. After removal of 3 bases from V and 10 bases from J, the junction contained 12 bases not matched to a gene. The CDR3 sequence: CASSFGLDESYEQFF. CDR3 coding DNA: TGTGCCAGCAGTTTCGGACTAGATGAGTCCTACGAGCAGTTCTTC.

This clonotype was observed many times. The V call is TRBV7-9, the J call TRBJ1-1; the D is unclear. The CDR3 runs 15 residues. Trimming shortened V by 4 bases and J by 1 base, and 13 bases separated the two germline ends. CDR1 SEHNR and CDR2 FQNEAQ come from the germline V gene (reference sequence). In DNA, the CDR3 is TGTGCCAGCAGCTCGACAATCGGAGAGAACACTGAAGCTTTCTTT. This sequence encodes CASSSTIGENTEAFF.

This clonotype was picked up a small number of times. The chain couples TRBV7-3 to TRBJ2-5, with D possibly matching TRBD2 (5 bases). The CDR3 runs 13 residues. V was clipped by 6 bases and J by 4 bases, with 12 bases between them. The germline CDR1 and CDR2 sequences are SGHTA and FQGTGA. CDR3 region: CASSEGVGETQYF. The CDR3 DNA sequence: TGTGCCAGCAGTGAGGGTGTAGGAGAGACCCAGTACTTC.

At least ten counts were recorded for this clonotype. This sequence joins TRBV7-2 and TRBJ2-1, with TRBD2 identical over 14 bases. Germline values: CDR1 SGHTA, CDR2 FQGNSA. This CDR3 spans 16 amino acids. V shed 5 bases and J 6 bases; nucleotides not matched to a gene: 6. The CDR3 DNA reads TGTGCCAGCAGCCCGGGACTAGCGGGGGACCGCAATGAGCAGTTCTTC. Its protein is CASSPGLAGDRNEQFF.

This clonotype was detected ten times or more. CDR3 DNA: TGTGCCAGCAGCCAAACTGAGACTAGCTCGGGCATTCAGTACTTC. As protein: CASSQTETSSGIQYF. The gene calls are TRBV12-3 or TRBV12-4 and TRBJ2-4; 7 bases are shared with TRBD2. The J segment lost 9 bases and the V segment lost 6 bases, leaving 14 bases of the junction unmatched. The CDR3 covers 15 residues.

The gene calls are TRBV12-3 or TRBV12-4 and TRBJ2-7; D may match TRBD1 or TRBD2 (5 bases each). This CDR3 has 13 amino acids. Trimming removed 3 bases from V and 5 bases from J, with 11 bases in between. The DNA for the CDR3 is TGTGCCAGCAGTTTTAATGAGGGGCACGAGCAGTACTTC. Translated: CASSFNEGHEQYF.

This clonotype was detected many times. The chain recombines TRBV7-2 with TRBJ2-7, with D possibly being TRBD1 (6 bases). V was trimmed by 5 bases and J by 0 bases, leaving 11 bases between them. Per germline, CDR1 SGHTA and CDR2 FQGNSA. This CDR3 has 14 residues. CDR3: CASSRTDSSYEQYF. The CDR3 DNA sequence: TGTGCCAGCAGCCGAACGGACAGCTCCTACGAGCAGTACTTC.

In its sample, this clonotype was seen many times. The gene calls are TRBV12-5 and TRBJ1-1, with TRBD1 as a possible D gene (6 bases). The CDR3 has 14 residues. V was trimmed by 6 bases and J by 6 bases, leaving 17 bases between them. From germline, CDR1 is LGHNT and CDR2 FRNRAP. CDR3 in DNA: TGTGCTAGTGGGAGAGAACAGGGATTCGCTGAAGCTTTCTTT. Residues: CASGREQGFAEAFF.

The chain has TRBV4-3 and TRBJ1-4; no definite D call. Deletions cut 2 bases from V and 7 bases from J, with 17 bases between. CDR3 size: 16 residues. CDR1 and CDR2 from the germline V gene are LGHNA and YSLEER. CDR3 protein: CASSQLSSGWGEKLFF. CDR3 sequence (DNA): TGCGCCAGCAGCCAACTTAGCTCAGGCTGGGGTGAAAAACTGTTTTTT.

This clonotype occurred many times. The J gene is TRBJ2-7, the V gene TRBV27; 7 nucleotides line up with TRBD1. Germline V CDR1 and CDR2: MNHEY, SMNVEV (reference sequence). V shed 10 bases, J shed 1 base, and the junction held 13 bases outside the gene matches. The CDR3 is made up of 15 amino acids. The CDR3 spells CATSTDRRPSYEQYF. In nucleotides, the CDR3 is TGTGCCACATCCACGGACAGGCGGCCTTCCTACGAGCAGTACTTC.

The chain uses TRBV29-1 and TRBJ2-5, with D unclear. This CDR3 is 12 amino acids long. Germline values: CDR1 SQVTM, CDR2 ANQGSEA. The V end was cut by 6 bases, the J end by 2 bases, with 10 bases between. In nucleotides, the CDR3 is TGCAGCGTCAAAGGCCAGCAAGAGACCCAGTACTTC. Translation: CSVKGQQETQYF.

This clonotype is medium-sized. V gene TRBV7-6 combines with J gene TRBJ2-7; the D is unclear. Trimming cost V 5 bases and J 0 bases, with 14 bases left between them. The CDR3 has 15 amino acids. CDR1 and CDR2 (germline): SGHVS, FNYEAQ. In DNA, the CDR3 is TGTGCCAGCAGCCCGGTCTCTTGGGACTCCTACGAGCAGTACTTC. It is translated as CASSPVSWDSYEQYF. The variable domain in full, completed from reference TRBV7-6 and TRBJ2-7, reads GAGVSQSPRYKVTKRGQDVALRCDPISGHVSLYWYRQALGQGPEFLTYFNYEAQQDKSGLPNDRFSAERPEGSISTLTIQRTEQRDSAMYRCASSPVSWDSYEQYFGPGTRLTVT.

In its sample, this clonotype was seen many times. J is TRBJ1-4 and V is TRBV5-1; D remains ambiguous. This CDR3 is built from 15 residues. The germline V gene has CDR1 SGHRS and CDR2 YFSETQ. V lost 0 bases, J lost 5 bases, and 11 bases lay in between. CDR3 DNA sequence: TGCGCCAGCAGCTTGGATCTACAGCGGAATGAAAAACTGTTTTTT. Translating it yields CASSLDLQRNEKLFF.